This note documents a single TCR beta chain sequence. What it binds is unknown. This entry is derived from a study of shared clonotypes between healthy human individuals. About the study: CD4 naive and memory got three plates each, CD8 naive two, CD8 memory one.

TCRdb's copy holds only in-frame clones and misses some; the assay was immunoSEQ multiplex PCR. Among 550,000 to 800,000 clones listed, 80% to 95% were seen once. General observations from the study: Clonotypes not shared had lower generation probabilities than those common to all four donors.

J gave up 3 bases and V 5 bases, and 9 bases lay outside the gene matches. Germline-derived CDR1 and CDR2 are SEHNR and FQNEAQ (reference sequence). CDR3 length: 16 residues. This chain links TRBV7-9 with TRBJ2-2, with 7 bases that match TRBD2. Sequences were obtained from memory CD8+ T cells from PBMCs. Subset defined: CD45RO+ cells pooled with CCR7-negative TemRA cells. This sequence was found in a man younger than 30 in good health. Some clones in this sample may be carry-over from other donors' samples. For the CDR3, the DNA is TGTGCCAGCAGCCACGCCGCGGGGGAGGACACCGGGGAGCTGTTTTTT. It encodes CASSHAAGEDTGELFF.